The clone carrying this T cell receptor (beta chain) was observed many times. Amplified TCR beta CDR3 regions derived from RNA transcripts. In the first-round RT-PCR of the TCR CDR3, the HTBI primer set was used. Using its own MiXCR run on the multiplex PCR reads, TCRdb lists one record per CDR3 protein. The sample lists 600,000 to 750,000 distinct CDR3 sequences; about 18% were seen once. From germline, CDR1 is MNHEY and CDR2 SVGEGT. The CDR3 is 14 residues long. The V gene lost 5 bases and the J gene lost 4 bases, with 15 bases spanning the gap. This sample is part of a study of T cells in Graves' hyperthyroidism and ophthalmopathy.

The sequenced sample was blood. V is TRBV6-2 or TRBV6-3 and J is TRBJ2-7; D perhaps matches TRBD1 (6 bases). The TCR comes from a middle-aged man with Graves' hyperthyroidism. The CDR3 region is CASSGQPREYEQYF. Written as DNA, the CDR3 is TGTGCCAGCAGTGGACAGCCTCGAGAATACGAGCAGTACTTC.